What follows is one T cell receptor beta chain and its context. Its cognate antigen has yet to be identified. Base quality data are lacking; no much larger clone is found one base away. TCRbeta CDR3 regions were amplified from genomic DNA using the immunoSEQ Assay, a bias-controlled multiplex PCR. The published analysis was carried out like this. The number of nucleated cells in each sample was estimated from the amplification of reference gene primers within the assay. To quantify the absolute abundance of each unique TCRbeta CDR3 rearrangement, sequence reads were collapsed and filtered. For each sample, productive Simpson clonality was calculated as the square root of Simpson's diversity index over productive rearrangements. The table was pulled from immuneACCESS by TCRdb, which kept in-frame rearrangements only. Such tables lose some clones; where checked, under half of the loss comes from unresolved V genes, and the rest has no known cause. V and J calls and clone size are those listed in that table; D and trimming were worked out from the DNA. The table for this sample lists tens of thousands of clones; roughly three quarters of them were counted only once. About 2.2% of the sample is in the top ten clones.

V trim: 5 bases; J trim: 0 bases; unmatched bases: 4. CDR3 length: 14 amino acids, cysteine to phenylalanine. Just the 42-base CDR3 DNA is kept, in frame starting at base 1. According to the germline V gene, CDR1 reads SGHDT and CDR2 reads YYEEEE. The record originates from a study of blood T cell repertoires in COVID-19 (dated by TCRdb to about 2020). About the full investigation: The collaborator samples originated in the United States, Italy and Spain and spanned the acute and convalescent phases of COVID-19. The material from the prospective study consisted of cDNA or gDNA derived from T cells, B-cell-depleted T cells, or PBMCs. The dataset comprised deeply sampled blood TCRbeta repertoires from subjects exposed to, actively infected with, or recovered from COVID-19. A freely available public database, intended as a resource for researchers studying the immune response to SARS-CoV-2, is where the repertoires were released. Samples were obtained from the ongoing ImmuneRACE study (first 160 participants) and from over 1,000 subjects provided by 6 global collaborators. The sample metadata nearly always contained a de-identified subject ID, COVID-19 status, age in years and sex. HLA class I and class II types, where available, came from metadata supplied by the sample provider rather than from assay-based typing. General findings and caveats noted by the study authors: How much clinical and demographic metadata was included differed by source and by participant, and the metadata was provided uncurated.

One collaborating source in Seattle enrolled patients while the patients were actively infected and followed the patients over time throughout the course of disease. The collaborating institutions used their own protocols to collect whole blood in K2EDTA tubes. For TCRbeta analysis, collaborators shipped samples as frozen whole blood, isolated PBMCs, or DNA extracted from either of those sample types. Sequencing used peripheral blood. The TCR was taken from a man aged 65-85 years with COVID-19, enrolled during active disease. The chain employs TRBV5-6 and TRBJ1-1, with 7 bases aligning to TRBD1. CDR3 region: CASSWGQLNTEAFF. The nucleotide sequence reads as follows: TGTGCCAGCAGTTGGGGACAGCTGAACACTGAAGCTTTCTTT.